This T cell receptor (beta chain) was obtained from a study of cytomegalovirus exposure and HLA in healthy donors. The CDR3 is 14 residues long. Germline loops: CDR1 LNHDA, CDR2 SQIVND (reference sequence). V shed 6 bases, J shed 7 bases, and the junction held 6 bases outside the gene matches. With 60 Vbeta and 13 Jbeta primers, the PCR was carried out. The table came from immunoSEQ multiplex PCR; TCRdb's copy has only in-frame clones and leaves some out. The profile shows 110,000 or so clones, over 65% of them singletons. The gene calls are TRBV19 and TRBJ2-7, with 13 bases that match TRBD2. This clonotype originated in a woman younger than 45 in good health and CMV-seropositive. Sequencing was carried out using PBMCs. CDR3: CASRSGLAGVEQYF. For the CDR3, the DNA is TGTGCCAGTAGAAGTGGACTAGCGGGAGTTGAGCAGTACTTC.